Each of the 10 T cell receptor beta chains below was sequenced from the same sample in a study of shared clonotypes between healthy human individuals. Only in-frame clones appear in the TCRdb table, and some are missing; sequencing was by immunoSEQ multiplex PCR. The sample includes about 510,000 clones, roughly 95% of them seen just once. The sequenced sample consisted of naive CD4+ T cells sorted from blood. Subset reported: CD45RA+ positively selected. Source of these receptors: a woman aged 30 to 39 in good health.

The chain recombines TRBV7-8 with TRBJ1-1; a possible D gene is TRBD1 (5 bases). CDR1 is SGHVS and CDR2 is FQNEAQ in the germline V gene. The length of the CDR3 is 13 residues. The V and J ends lost 2 bases and 2 bases respectively, with 6 bases between them. CDR3 bases: TGTGCCAGCAGCTTATGGGGCAACACTGAAGCTTTCTTT. Protein: CASSLWGNTEAFF.

This sequence joins TRBV27 and TRBJ1-5; 8 nucleotides line up with TRBD1. Germline V gives CDR1 MNHEY, CDR2 SMNVEV (reference sequence). CDR3 size: 15 residues. V lost 8 bases and J lost 4; bases outside the gene matches: 10. CDR3 DNA: TGTGCCAGCGCAAAGGACAGGGCGCGGAATCAGCCCCAGCATTTT. Translation: CASAKDRARNQPQHF.

This clone showed up just once. V is TRBV11-2 and J is TRBJ2-3; D may be TRBD2 (6 bases). Trimming left V 2 bases short and J 4 bases short, with 16 bases between. CDR3 length equals 16 residues. From germline, CDR1 is SGHAT and CDR2 FQNNGV. Here the CDR3 DNA reads TGTGCCAGCAGCTTAAGGGCGGGACCTTTCGCAGATACGCAGTATTTT. Protein sequence: CASSLRAGPFADTQYF.

The chain couples TRBV5-4 to TRBJ2-7; D may match TRBD1 or TRBD2 (5 bases each). This CDR3 has 15 amino acids. Germline V CDR1 and CDR2: SGHNT, YYREEE (reference sequence). The germline V and J ends were trimmed by 3 bases and 3 bases, with 16 bases remaining between them. The CDR3 loop reads CASSSPWGRIYEQYF. For the CDR3, the DNA is TGTGCCAGCAGCTCGCCTTGGGGGAGAATCTACGAGCAGTACTTC.

The rearrangement links TRBV7-2 to TRBJ2-7, with a tentative D call TRBD2 (6 bases). The germline V and J ends were trimmed by 1 base and 3 bases, with 10 bases remaining between them. In germline, CDR1 is SGHTA, CDR2 FQGNSA. The length of the CDR3 is 14 residues. The CDR3: CASSLVAESYEQYF. CDR3 sequence (DNA): TGTGCCAGCAGCTTAGTAGCGGAGAGCTACGAGCAGTACTTC.

In DNA, the CDR3 is TGTGCCAGCAGTTACCTCGGGGACGGTTACACTGAAGCTTTCTTT. It translates to CASSYLGDGYTEAFF. The chain has TRBV6-6 and TRBJ1-1, with D maybe TRBD1 (5 bases). CDR1 and CDR2 (germline): MNHNY, SVGAGI (reference sequence). This CDR3 contains 15 residues. The V end lost 2 bases, the J end lost 3 bases, and 13 bases lay between the germline ends.

The V gene is TRBV28, the J gene TRBJ1-5, with a tentative D call TRBD1 (5 bases). The germline V gene encodes CDR1 MDHEN and CDR2 SYDVKM. This CDR3 is built from 16 residues. V was trimmed by 3 bases and J by 2 bases, leaving 14 bases between them. The CDR3 is CASSFGSRGGNQPQHF. The CDR3 bases are TGTGCCAGCAGTTTTGGGTCCCGGGGGGGCAATCAGCCCCAGCATTTT. The complete variable domain, with remaining parts taken from reference TRBV28 and TRBJ1-5, reads DVKVTQSSRYLVKRTGEKVFLECVQDMDHENMFWYRQDPGLGLRLIYFSYDVKMKEKGDIPEGYSVSREKKERFSLILESASTNQTSMYLCASSFGSRGGNQPQHFGDGTRLSIL.

The chain combines TRBV13 with TRBJ2-1, with D perhaps TRBD1 or TRBD2 (6 bases each). Trimming removed 6 bases from V and 0 bases from J, with 21 bases in between. Germline-derived CDR1 and CDR2 are PRHDT and FYEKMQ (reference sequence). The CDR3 totals 18 residues. DNA for the CDR3: TGTGCCAGCAGAGGTAGGCAGGGGACTTCCCCCTCCTACAATGAGCAGTTCTTC. Translated: CASRGRQGTSPSYNEQFF.

V gene TRBV7-2 combines with J gene TRBJ2-7; D may be TRBD1 or TRBD2 (5 bases each). The CDR3 extends over 13 amino acids. Trimming removed 3 bases at V and 9 bases at J, with 15 bases between. CDR1 SGHTA and CDR2 FQGNSA come from the germline V gene. DNA of the CDR3: TGTGCCAGCAGCTTCGGGGCCCCCGCCGGGCAGTACTTC. This gives the protein CASSFGAPAGQYF.

The chain recombines TRBV4-1 with TRBJ2-7; the match to TRBD2 covers 13 bases. CDR1 and CDR2 (germline): MGHRA, YSYEKL. Losses at the gene ends were 1 base for V and 5 bases for J; bases not matched to a gene: 2. The CDR3 runs to 15 residues. The CDR3 DNA sequence: TGCGCCAGCAGCCAAGGGACTAGCGGGAGAGACGAGCAGTACTTC. It specifies CASSQGTSGRDEQYF.